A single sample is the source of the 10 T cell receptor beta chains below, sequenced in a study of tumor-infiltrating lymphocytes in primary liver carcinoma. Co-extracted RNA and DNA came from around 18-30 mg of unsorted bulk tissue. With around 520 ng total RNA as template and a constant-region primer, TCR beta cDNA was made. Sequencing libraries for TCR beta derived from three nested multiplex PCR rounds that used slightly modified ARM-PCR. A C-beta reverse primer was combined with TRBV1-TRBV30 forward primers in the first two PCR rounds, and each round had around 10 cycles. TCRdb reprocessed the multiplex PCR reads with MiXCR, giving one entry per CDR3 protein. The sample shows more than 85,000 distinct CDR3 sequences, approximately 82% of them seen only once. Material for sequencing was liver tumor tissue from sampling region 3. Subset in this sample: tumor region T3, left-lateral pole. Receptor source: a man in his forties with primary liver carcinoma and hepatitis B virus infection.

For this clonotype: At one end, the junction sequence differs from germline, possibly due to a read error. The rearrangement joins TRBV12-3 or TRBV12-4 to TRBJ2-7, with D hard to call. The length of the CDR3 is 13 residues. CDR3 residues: CASIFGHAYKQYF. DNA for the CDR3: TGTGCCAGCATTTTCGGCCACGCCTACAAGCAGTACTTC.

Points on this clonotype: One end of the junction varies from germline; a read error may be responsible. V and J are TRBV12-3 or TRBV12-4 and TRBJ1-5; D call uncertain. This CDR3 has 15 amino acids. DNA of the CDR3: TGTGCCAGCAGTTTAGCTCTGGGTCCTAATCAGCCCCGGCATTTT. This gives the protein CASSLALGPNQPRHF.

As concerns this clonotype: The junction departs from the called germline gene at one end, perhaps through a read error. The CDR3 DNA is TGTGCCAGCAACTTGCTTCAGGGGGCAGTACGCACAGATACGCAGTATTTT. It yields the protein CASNLLQGAVRTDTQYF. The genes are TRBV5-5 and TRBJ2-3, with 8 bases aligning to TRBD1. The CDR3 has 17 amino acids. CDR1 is SGHKS, CDR2 YYEKEE, per germline (reference sequence). Full variable domain (missing parts from reference TRBV5-5 and TRBJ2-3): DAGVTQSPTHLIKTRGQQVTLRCSPISGHKSVSWYQQVLGQGPQFIFQYYEKEERGRGNFPDRFSARQFPNYSSELNVNALLLGDSALYLCASNLLQGAVRTDTQYFGPGTRLTVL.

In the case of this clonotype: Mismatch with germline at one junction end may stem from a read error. Here the CDR3 DNA reads TGCAGCGTTGAGGGTCGACGGGGGGCCCACCCCTCCTATAGTGAGCGGTTCTTC. Amino acids: CSVEGRRGAHPSYSERFF. The chain carries TRBV29-1 and TRBJ2-1, with D tentatively TRBD2 (7 bases). The CDR3 is 18 residues long. CDR1 and CDR2 from the germline V gene are SQVTM and ANQGSEA.

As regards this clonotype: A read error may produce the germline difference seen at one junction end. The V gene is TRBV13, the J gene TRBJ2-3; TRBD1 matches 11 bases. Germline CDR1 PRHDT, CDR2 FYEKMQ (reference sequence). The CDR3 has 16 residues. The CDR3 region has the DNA TGTGCGAGCAGCCTCAATCCGGGACAGGGGGTTGTTACGCAGTATTTT. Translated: CASSLNPGQGVVTQYF.

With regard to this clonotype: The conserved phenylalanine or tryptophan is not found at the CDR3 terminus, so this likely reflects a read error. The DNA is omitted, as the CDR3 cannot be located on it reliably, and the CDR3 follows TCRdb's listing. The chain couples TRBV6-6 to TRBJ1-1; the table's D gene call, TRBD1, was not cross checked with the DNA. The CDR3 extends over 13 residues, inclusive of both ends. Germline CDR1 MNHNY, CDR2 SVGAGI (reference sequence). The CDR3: CASSPTGGTEGFS.

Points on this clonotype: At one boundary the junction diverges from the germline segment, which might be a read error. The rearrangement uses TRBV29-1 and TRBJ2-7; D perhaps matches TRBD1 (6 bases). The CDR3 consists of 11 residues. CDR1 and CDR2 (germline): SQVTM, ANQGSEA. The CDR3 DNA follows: TGCAACGTTGAAGGGGGTCATGAGCAGAACTTC. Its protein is CNVEGGHEQNF.

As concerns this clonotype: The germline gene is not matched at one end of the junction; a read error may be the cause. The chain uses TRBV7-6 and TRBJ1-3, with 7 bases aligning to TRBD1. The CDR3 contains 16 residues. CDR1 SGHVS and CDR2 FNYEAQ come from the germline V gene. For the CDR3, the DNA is TGTGCCAGCACCCCTCAGGGGGGGGCCTCTGGAAACACCATATTTTTT. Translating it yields CASTPQGGASGNTIFF.

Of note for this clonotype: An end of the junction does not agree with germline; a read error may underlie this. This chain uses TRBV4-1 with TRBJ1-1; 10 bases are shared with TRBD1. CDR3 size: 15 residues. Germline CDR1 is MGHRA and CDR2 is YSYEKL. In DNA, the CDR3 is TGCGCCAGCAGCCTGATGACAGGGGGCTACACTGAAGCCTTCTTT. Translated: CASSLMTGGYTEAFF.

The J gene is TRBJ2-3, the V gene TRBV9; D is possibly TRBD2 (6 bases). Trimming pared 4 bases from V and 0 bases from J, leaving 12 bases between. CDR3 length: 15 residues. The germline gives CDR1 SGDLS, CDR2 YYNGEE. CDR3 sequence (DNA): TGTGCCAGCAGCCCACGGGACTCTAGCACAGATACGCAGTATTTT. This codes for CASSPRDSSTDTQYF.